What follows are 19 T cell receptor beta chains derived from one specimen sequenced in a study of blood T cell repertoires in COVID-19. The repertoire was sequenced with immunoSEQ multiplex PCR; TCRdb's copy has only in-frame clones and lacks some. This table has some 120,000 clones, approximately 84% appearing once. Sequences were obtained from peripheral blood. The receptors shown here come from a man aged 65-85 years with acute or convalescent COVID-19.

This chain uses TRBV5-8 with TRBJ1-1, with D perhaps matching TRBD1 (5 bases). CDR3 length: 14 amino acids. Germline CDR1 reads SGHTS; CDR2 reads YDEGEE. Trimming removed 4 bases from V and 0 bases from J, with 10 bases in between. CDR3 residues: CASSRGEVNTEAFF. The DNA for the CDR3 is TGTGCCAGCAGCCGGGGGGAGGTGAACACTGAAGCTTTCTTT.

This clone was recorded a few times. This sequence joins TRBV20-1 and TRBJ2-1; TRBD2 agrees at 7 bases. V trimming: 3 bases; J trimming: 6 bases; junction bases outside the gene matches: 2. The CDR3 contains 12 residues. Germline CDR1 is DFQATT and CDR2 is SNEGSKA (reference sequence). CDR3 in amino acids: CSASPSGNEQFF. DNA of the CDR3: TGCAGTGCTAGTCCTAGCGGCAATGAGCAGTTCTTC.

In its sample, this clone was seen once. V and J are TRBV6-1 and TRBJ1-2; unclear D gene. This CDR3 contains 16 residues. Between the trimmed V and J ends, which lost 2 bases and 3 bases, there was a span of 16 bases. The germline V gene encodes CDR1 MNHNS and CDR2 SASEGT. The CDR3 region has the DNA TGTGCCAGCAGTGAATTAGAGGAGGGCGCCCACTATGGCTACACCTTC. Its translation is CASSELEEGAHYGYTF.

The chain links TRBV5-5 to TRBJ1-3, with TRBD1 as a possible D gene (5 bases). The V end was cut by 0 bases, the J end by 2 bases, with 12 bases between. The CDR3 extends over 16 amino acids. The germline gives CDR1 SGHKS, CDR2 YYEKEE (reference sequence). The CDR3 spells CASSLGQGRAGNTIYF. The CDR3 DNA sequence: TGTGCCAGCAGCTTGGGCCAGGGCCGCGCTGGAAACACCATATATTTT.

V usage is TRBV5-8 and J usage is TRBJ2-1; TRBD2 matches 9 bases. Germline CDR1 is SGHTS and CDR2 is YDEGEE. V shed 3 bases and J 6 bases; nucleotides not matched to a gene: 10. CDR3 size: 16 residues. The DNA of the CDR3 is TGTGCCAGCAGCTCGGGCGGGGGGGCTTATTCCAATGAGCAGTTCTTC. Translation: CASSSGGGAYSNEQFF. The full variable domain, with the rest looked up from reference TRBV5-8 and TRBJ2-1, is EAGVTQSPTHLIKTRGQQATLRCSPISGHTSVYWYQQALGLGLQFLLWYDEGEERNRGNFPPRFSGRQFPNYSSELNVNALELEDSALYLCASSSGGGAYSNEQFFGPGTRLTVL.

This chain connects TRBV27 to TRBJ1-1; the D gene is possibly TRBD1 (5 bases). Germline V CDR1 and CDR2: MNHEY, SMNVEV (reference sequence). The V end lost 3 bases, the J end lost 4 bases, and 15 bases lay between the germline ends. This CDR3 is 15 amino acids long. The DNA of the CDR3 is TGTGCCAGCAGTTTTAGTGGGGCGGCTATCACTGAAGCTTTCTTT. Its protein product is CASSFSGAAITEAFF.

This chain connects TRBV27 to TRBJ2-4, with TRBD1 matching 8 bases. Per germline, CDR1 MNHEY and CDR2 SMNVEV (reference sequence). V dropped 7 bases and J dropped 5; count of bases not matched to a gene: 10. The CDR3 is 15 residues long. The CDR3 spells CASNSTDREENIQYF. The CDR3 DNA is TGTGCCAGCAATTCCACGGACAGGGAGGAAAACATTCAGTACTTC.

The chain links TRBV7-2 to TRBJ1-2; 7 nucleotides match TRBD1. The CDR3 has 14 residues. The trim removed 0 bases at V and 7 bases at J, leaving 5 bases unmatched. Germline CDR1 reads SGHTA; CDR2 reads FQGNSA. This CDR3 reads CASSLARQGFGYTF. The CDR3 DNA sequence: TGTGCCAGCAGCTTAGCCCGACAGGGCTTTGGCTACACCTTC.

In nucleotides, the CDR3 is TGTGCCAGCAGTTTGAAATTAATTTCCCGTAGTGGACAGATCACCGGGGAGCTGTTTTTT. Protein: CASSLKLISRSGQITGELFF. The V and J genes are TRBV27 and TRBJ2-2; the D gene is possibly TRBD1 (6 bases). CDR1 is MNHEY, CDR2 SMNVEV, per germline (reference sequence). This CDR3 is 20 amino acids long. V lost 3 bases and J lost 4, with 27 bases in between.

This clone has just one count. V usage is TRBV10-3 and J usage is TRBJ1-2; a weak D match, TRBD1 (6 bases). With 4 bases removed from V and 9 bases from J, the gap between germline ends came to 15 bases. The CDR3 spans 13 residues. Per germline, CDR1 ENHRY and CDR2 SYGVKD. The CDR3 protein is CAISGIRDMRYTF. Here the CDR3 DNA reads TGTGCCATCAGTGGAATCAGGGACATGCGCTACACCTTC.

In this sample, this clone turned up a few times. This chain connects TRBV6-5 to TRBJ2-1; D not resolved. CDR1 and CDR2 (germline): MNHEY, SVGAGI. CDR3 length: 15 amino acids. The V gene lost 2 bases and the J gene lost 2 bases, with 10 bases spanning the gap. CDR3 region: CASSYRDTAYNEQFF. The CDR3 DNA sequence: TGTGCCAGCAGTTACAGAGACACCGCCTACAATGAGCAGTTCTTC.

The chain is built from TRBV6-5 and TRBJ1-5; the match to TRBD1 covers 9 bases. CDR1 MNHEY and CDR2 SVGAGI come from the germline V gene. V was pared by 6 bases and J by 10 bases, with 13 bases of the junction left unmatched. The CDR3 loop spans 15 amino acids. CDR3 DNA: TGTGCCAGCAGCCCATGGGGACAGGGTAGCCACCCCCAGCATTTT. Translation gives CASSPWGQGSHPQHF.

The rearrangement joins TRBV5-1 to TRBJ2-3; a possible D gene is TRBD2 (6 bases). From germline, CDR1 is SGHRS and CDR2 YFSETQ. CDR3 length: 16 residues. V lost 0 bases and J lost 2, with 13 bases in between. As DNA, the CDR3 is TGCGCCAGCAGCTTGGCGCTATGGACTACCACAGATACGCAGTATTTT. It codes for CASSLALWTTTDTQYF.

This clone has more than one count but fewer than ten. The DNA for the CDR3 is TGTGCCAGCAGCCAGACAGCAATGAACACTGAAGCTTTCTTT. It specifies CASSQTAMNTEAFF. This chain connects TRBV5-5 to TRBJ1-1; TRBD1 might be the D (5 bases). V shed 4 bases and J shed 0 bases, with 10 bases lying between them. The CDR3 extends over 14 amino acids. CDR1 is SGHKS, CDR2 YYEKEE, per germline (reference sequence).

The chain combines TRBV6-6 with TRBJ2-7, with 11 positions matching TRBD2. The germline CDR1 and CDR2 sequences are MNHNY and SVGAGI (reference sequence). J was trimmed by 3 bases and V by 5 bases; bases with no gene match: 6. This CDR3 has 15 residues. CDR3 nucleotide sequence: TGTGCCAGCAGTCGAGCTAGCGGGGGGTACTACGAGCAGTACTTC. Amino acids: CASSRASGGYYEQYF.

V gene TRBV27 combines with J gene TRBJ2-1; 12 nucleotides match TRBD1. The germline V gene encodes CDR1 MNHEY and CDR2 SMNVEV (reference sequence). This CDR3 spans 15 amino acids. V was clipped by 5 bases and J by 10 bases; unmatched bases: 9. Here the CDR3 DNA reads TGTGCCAGCAGTCTTTACCCCGGGACAGGGGGCGAGCAGTTCTTC. Residues: CASSLYPGTGGEQFF.

This rearrangement joins TRBV5-1 to TRBJ2-3, with 14 bases that match TRBD2. Per germline, CDR1 SGHRS and CDR2 YFSETQ. Trimming removed 4 bases from V and 2 bases from J; junction bases left unmatched: 6. CDR3 size: 17 residues. This CDR3 is CASSPRLAGGTTDTQYF. The CDR3 nucleotides read TGCGCCAGCAGCCCACGACTAGCGGGGGGGACCACAGATACGCAGTATTTT.

The V and J genes are TRBV7-2 and TRBJ2-2; D is unclear. Trimming removed 3 bases at V and 4 bases at J, with 18 bases between. From germline, CDR1 is SGHTA and CDR2 FQGNSA. This CDR3 has 17 amino acids. CDR3 sequence (DNA): TGTGCCAGCAGCTTTAAGGTTGTACAGCACACCACCGGGGAGCTGTTTTTT. It codes for CASSFKVVQHTTGELFF.

The chain is built from TRBV29-1 and TRBJ2-6, with 10 bases aligning to TRBD1. Germline trimming cut 7 bases from V and 2 bases from J; bases unmatched to any gene: 8. CDR3 length: 16 residues. Germline loops: CDR1 SQVTM, CDR2 ANQGSEA. The CDR3 region is CSASQGTGAGANVLTF. CDR3 DNA: TGCAGCGCTTCCCAGGGGACAGGGGCTGGGGCCAACGTCCTGACTTTC.